These T cell receptor beta chains were read from a single sample in a study of CD8+CD57+ T cells in acquired aplastic anemia. A single record per CDR3 protein comes from TCRdb applying MiXCR to the reads. The sample holds 150,000 to 200,000 distinct CDR3 sequences, just under 45% seen once. Sample: sorted CD4+, CD8+, or CD8+CD57+ T cells (not recorded which) from PBMCs. The source is a human donor in good health. The CDR3 runs from the conserved cysteine through the conserved F or W. A D gene is named only where the DNA matches it firmly. Only part of the rows carry a size: once, few, many, or a class if the clone is expanded.

many	TRBV7-2	NA	16	TRBJ1-6	CASSLTTSGNNSPLHF	TGTGCCAGCAGCTTAACGACGTCGGGGAATAATTCACCCCTCCACTTT
NA	TRBV7-3	TRBD2	13	TRBJ2-1	CASSTSGGNEQFF	TGTGCCAGCAGTACTAGCGGGGGAAATGAGCAGTTCTTC
NA	TRBV10-2	NA	13	TRBJ1-1	CASSESRTEEAFF	TGCGCCAGCAGTGAGTCGAGGACAGAAGAAGCTTTCTTT
NA	TRBV7-2	NA	15	TRBJ1-2	CASSFTPFPNYGYTF	TGTGCCAGCAGCTTTACCCCTTTCCCTAACTATGGCTACACCTTC
many	TRBV7-2	NA	15	TRBJ1-1	CASSLAARMNTEAFF	TGTGCCAGCAGCTTAGCCGCCAGGATGAACACTGAAGCTTTCTTT
once	TRBV20-1	NA	14	TRBJ1-6	CSSAGAGSNSPLHF	TGCAGTTCCGCAGGGGCCGGTTCGAATTCACCCCTCCACTTT
many	TRBV6-1	TRBD1	12	TRBJ2-5	CASSGQGGTQYF	TGTGCCAGCAGTGGACAGGGCGGGACCCAGTACTTC
many	TRBV10-3	NA	13	TRBJ2-1	CAISEGTGYEQFF	TGTGCCATCAGTGAGGGAACGGGCTATGAGCAGTTCTTC
many	TRBV6-1	NA	15	TRBJ2-7	CASSAQPGPAYEQYF	TGTGCCAGCAGTGCTCAACCGGGACCAGCCTACGAGCAGTACTTC
NA	TRBV19	TRBD1	13	TRBJ2-7	CASSITGAYEQYF	TGTGCCAGTAGTATCACAGGGGCCTACGAGCAGTACTTC
NA	TRBV14	TRBD2	17	TRBJ2-2	CASSPPGTSGFGGELFF	TGTGCCAGCAGCCCACCCGGCACTAGCGGGTTCGGCGGGGAGCTGTTTTTT
NA	TRBV7-6	NA	15	TRBJ1-2	CASSLALRGTYGYTF	TGTGCCAGCAGCTTGGCGCTCAGGGGAACCTATGGCTACACCTTC
many	TRBV7-2	TRBD2	16	TRBJ2-2	CASSLAGGGTTGELFF	TGTGCCAGCAGCTTAGCTGGCGGGGGGACCACCGGGGAGCTGTTTTTT
few	TRBV19	NA	16	TRBJ2-4	CASSPRGDPAKNIQYF	TGTGCCAGTAGCCCGAGGGGGGACCCAGCCAAAAACATTCAGTACTTC
many	TRBV20-1	TRBD2	16	TRBJ2-7	CSAREHASGRAREQYF	TGCAGTGCTAGAGAACACGCTAGCGGGAGGGCCCGCGAGCAGTACTTC
few	TRBV18	NA	15	TRBJ1-1	CASSPQGKQNTEAFF	TGTGCCAGCTCACCGCAGGGAAAACAGAACACTGAAGCTTTCTTT
many	TRBV7-8	NA	13	TRBJ1-2	CASSSFSNYGYTF	TGTGCCAGCAGCTCTTTCTCTAACTATGGCTACACCTTC
many	TRBV6-1	NA	13	TRBJ2-1	CASGGRPYNEQFF	TGTGCCAGCGGGGGGCGACCCTACAATGAGCAGTTCTTC
many	TRBV7-9	NA	14	TRBJ1-4	CASSPRRSNEKLFF	TGTGCCAGCAGCCCACGTAGGAGTAATGAAAAACTGTTTTTT
many	TRBV5-1	NA	14	TRBJ2-7	CASSLMGVLDEQYF	TGCGCCAGCAGCTTGATGGGTGTCCTAGACGAGCAGTACTTC
NA	TRBV19	NA	12	TRBJ2-7	CATGTVYHEQYF	TGTGCCACTGGGACCGTTTATCACGAGCAGTACTTC
NA	TRBV20-1	TRBD1	16	TRBJ2-6	CSARGRQGPGANVLTF	TGCAGTGCTAGAGGTAGACAGGGACCTGGGGCCAACGTCCTGACTTTC
NA	TRBV7-2	NA	13	TRBJ2-2	CASSVEVGGELFF	TGTGCCAGCAGCGTCGAAGTGGGAGGGGAGCTGTTTTTT
few	TRBV6-1	NA	14	TRBJ2-1	CASAPMNSYNEQFF	TGTGCCAGCGCACCCATGAACTCCTACAATGAGCAGTTCTTC
NA	TRBV5-1	NA	11	TRBJ1-1	CASSASAEAFF	TGCGCCAGCAGCGCGTCCGCTGAAGCTTTCTTT
NA	TRBV2	NA	12	TRBJ2-7	CASTPSTYEQYF	TGTGCCAGCACCCCCAGTACCTACGAGCAGTACTTC
NA	TRBV7-9	NA	10	TRBJ2-5	CASSGETQYF	TGTGCCAGCAGCGGAGAGACCCAGTACTTC
NA	TRBV2	NA	14	TRBJ1-2	CASSDRKLLDGYTF	TGTGCCAGCAGTGATAGGAAGTTATTAGATGGCTACACCTTC
NA	TRBV4-2	TRBD1	16	TRBJ2-2	CASSPDRGIGAGELFF	TGTGCCAGCAGCCCCGACAGGGGGATTGGGGCCGGGGAGCTGTTTTTT
many	TRBV24-1	NA	13	TRBJ2-1	CATSDPNGSEQFF	TGTGCCACCAGTGACCCAAACGGGAGTGAGCAGTTCTTC
many	TRBV10-3	TRBD2	14	TRBJ2-1	CAISVRLADNEQFF	TGTGCCATCAGTGTACGACTAGCTGACAATGAGCAGTTCTTC
many	TRBV20-1	TRBD2	16	TRBJ2-1	CSARVAGVGSYNEQFF	TGCAGTGCTAGAGTAGCGGGAGTAGGGTCCTACAATGAGCAGTTCTTC
NA	TRBV2	NA	11	TRBJ1-1	CASSKGTEASF	TGTGCCAGCAGTAAGGGGACTGAAGCTTCCTTT